The present TCR beta chain was sequenced within a study of regulatory T cells in long-lasting Graves disease. This clonotype was seen at least ten times. Its cognate antigen is unknown. Trimming took off 6 bases at V and 6 bases at J, with 9 bases between the two ends. Germline V gene lookup returns CDR1 MNHEY and CDR2 SMNVEV (reference sequence). The CDR3 is 13 amino acids. Whole-study findings and limits: Newly diagnosed patients had higher TCR diversity than persistent Graves' patients did.

Time point denoted: newly diagnosed GD, antithyroid drugs for less than 3 months. PBMC-derived RNA was used for the TCR library. CDR3-region Arm-PCR and iRepertoire HTBI primers produced the TCR beta libraries. Authors' data handling: The samples yielded about 60 TRBV and about 15 TRBJ segments. MiXCR, applied by TCRdb to the multiplex PCR reads, yields one record per CDR3 protein. Clone size and V and J calls follow TCRdb, not the original study. This sample has hundreds of thousands of distinct CDR3 sequences; under 20% occur once, and the top ten carry roughly 35%. The sequence was obtained from a female donor with Graves disease. Sequenced material: peripheral blood mononuclear cells (PBMCs), taken at new diagnosis, from a patient treated with antithyroid drugs. V and J are TRBV27 and TRBJ2-6; D not resolved. The DNA for the CDR3 is TGTGCCAGCAGCGTGGTGAAGGCCAACGTCCTGACTTTC. Amino acid sequence: CASSVVKANVLTF.